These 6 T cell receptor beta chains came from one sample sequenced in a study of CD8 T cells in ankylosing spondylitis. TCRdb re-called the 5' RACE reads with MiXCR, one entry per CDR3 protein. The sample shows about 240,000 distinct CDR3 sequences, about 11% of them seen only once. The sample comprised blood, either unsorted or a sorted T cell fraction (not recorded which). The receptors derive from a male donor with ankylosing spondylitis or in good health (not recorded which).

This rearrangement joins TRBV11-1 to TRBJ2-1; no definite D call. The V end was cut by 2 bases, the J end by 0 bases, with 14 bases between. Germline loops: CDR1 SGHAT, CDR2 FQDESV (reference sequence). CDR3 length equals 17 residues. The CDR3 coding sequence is TGTGCCAGCAGCTTACAGAGACTTCCGAGCTCCTACAATGAGCAGTTCTTC. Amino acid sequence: CASSLQRLPSSYNEQFF.

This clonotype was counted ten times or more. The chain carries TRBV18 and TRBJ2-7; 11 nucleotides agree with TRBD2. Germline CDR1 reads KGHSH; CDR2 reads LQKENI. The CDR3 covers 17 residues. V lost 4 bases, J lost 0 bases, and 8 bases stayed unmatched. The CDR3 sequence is CASSLTRTSGLSYEQYF. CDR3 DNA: TGTGCCAGCTCACTCACAAGGACTAGCGGGCTCTCCTACGAGCAGTACTTC.

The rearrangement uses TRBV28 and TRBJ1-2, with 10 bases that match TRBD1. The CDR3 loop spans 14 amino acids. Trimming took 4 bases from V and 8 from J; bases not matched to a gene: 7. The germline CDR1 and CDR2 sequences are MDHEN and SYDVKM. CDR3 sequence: CASSSVGTGVGYTF. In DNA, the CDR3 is TGTGCCAGCAGTTCGGTCGGGACAGGGGTCGGCTACACCTTC.

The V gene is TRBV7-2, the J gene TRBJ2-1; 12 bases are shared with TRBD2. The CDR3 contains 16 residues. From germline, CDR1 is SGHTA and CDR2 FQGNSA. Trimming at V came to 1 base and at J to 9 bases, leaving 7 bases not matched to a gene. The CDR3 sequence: CASSLELAGGRVEQFF. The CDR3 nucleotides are TGTGCCAGCAGCTTAGAGCTAGCGGGAGGGCGGGTTGAGCAGTTCTTC.

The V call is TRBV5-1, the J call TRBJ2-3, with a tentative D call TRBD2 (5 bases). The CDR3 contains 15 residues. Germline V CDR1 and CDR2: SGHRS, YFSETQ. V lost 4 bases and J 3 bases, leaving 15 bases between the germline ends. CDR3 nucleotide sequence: TGCGCCAGCAGCCCCCAAGCGGTAGTAACAGATACGCAGTATTTT. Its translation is CASSPQAVVTDTQYF.

CDR3 amino acids: CASSLWGGSYGYTF. The CDR3 DNA is TGTGCCAGCAGTTTATGGGGGGGGAGCTATGGCTACACCTTC. This sequence joins TRBV27 and TRBJ1-2; D might be TRBD1 (5 bases). The ends were cut back, 1 base at V and 4 bases at J, with 10 bases in the middle. The CDR3 totals 14 residues. From germline, CDR1 is MNHEY and CDR2 SMNVEV (reference sequence).